Sequencing of this TCR beta chain was carried out in a study of blood T cell repertoires in COVID-19 (dated by TCRdb to about 2020). Context from the whole study: Samples covering the acute and convalescent phases of COVID-19 were provided by collaborators in the United States, Italy and Spain. A de-identified subject ID, COVID-19 status, age in years and sex were almost always included in the sample metadata. Subjects who had been exposed to COVID-19, were actively infected with it, or had recovered from it provided the deeply sampled blood TCRbeta repertoires that made up the dataset. The material from the prospective study consisted of cDNA or gDNA derived from T cells, B-cell-depleted T cells, or PBMCs. A freely available public database, intended as a resource for researchers studying the immune response to SARS-CoV-2, is where the repertoires were released. HLA class I and class II types, where available, came from metadata supplied by the sample provider rather than from assay-based typing. The samples were drawn from the first 160 participants of the ongoing ImmuneRACE study and from 1,254 subjects provided by 6 global collaborators. Points the paper makes about the study in general: How much clinical and demographic metadata was included differed by source and by participant, and the metadata was provided uncurated.

TCRbeta CDR3 regions were amplified from genomic DNA by means of the immunoSEQ Assay, a bias-controlled multiplex PCR. On the study's bioinformatics: Nucleated cell counts per sample were estimated from amplification of reference gene primers within the assay. To quantify the absolute abundance of each unique TCRbeta CDR3 rearrangement, sequence reads were collapsed and filtered. For each sample, productive Simpson clonality was calculated as the square root of Simpson's diversity index over productive rearrangements. TCRdb carries this immuneACCESS record with in-frame sequences only. Its versions omit some clonotypes, under half of them owing to an unresolved V gene in the studies checked, with the rest unexplained. D and trimming were read from the DNA, whereas the V and J calls and clone size are those reported in that table. The sample profile shows under 300,000 clones; about 90% of them were found once. The ten largest clones add up to 5.5% to 8% of the sample.

Each collaborating institution followed its own protocols to collect whole blood in K2EDTA tubes. For TCRbeta analysis, collaborator samples were shipped as frozen whole blood, as isolated PBMCs, or as DNA extracted from either sample type. Remarks on this clone: Its target antigen remains unknown. Base qualities are not at hand, and no much larger clone is one base apart.

The germline ends are 16 bases apart after V is trimmed by 10 bases and J by 3 bases. CDR1 and CDR2, per the germline V gene (reference sequence), are LNHDA and SQIVND. The CDR3 runs 14 amino acids, cysteine and phenylalanine included. The entry retains the CDR3 DNA only, 42 bases that are in frame from base 1. The V gene is TRBV19 and the J gene is TRBJ2-1; a weak D assignment points to TRBD2 (5 bases agree). Material: peripheral blood. The receptor's source is a man in his sixties with acute or convalescent COVID-19. The CDR3 loop reads CATTPGLNYNEQFF. The nucleotide sequence reads TGTGCCACGACACCCGGACTGAACTACAATGAGCAGTTCTTC. Supplemented by the reference TRBV19 and TRBJ2-1 proteins around the CDR3, the complete variable domain is DGGITQSPKYLFRKEGQNVTLSCEQNLNHDAMYWYRQDPGQGLRLIYYSQIVNDFQKGDIAEGYSVSREKKESFPLTVTSAQKNPTAFYLCATTPGLNYNEQFFGPGTRLTVL.